This T cell receptor (beta chain) was found in a study of Ad26.COV2.S vaccination and SARS-CoV-2 variants. The assay was immunoSEQ multiplex PCR, and TCRdb's table has in-frame clones only and misses some. Of approximately 410,000 clones in the sample, roughly 90% were seen once. The V gene's germline CDR1 is SGHTA and CDR2 FQGNSA. V lost 6 bases to trimming and J lost 3 bases; unmatched junction nucleotides: 9. The CDR3 loop spans 15 amino acids. The study's findings and limits: Spike-specific TCR breadth was greater in vaccine than placebo recipients.

The treatment: some 20 received Ad26.COV2.S at low or high dose, single or two shots; roughly 5 received placebo; per-sample allocation not given. Samples were taken on day 63 after the first vaccine or placebo injection. In Boston, the donor was an adult between 18-55 years of age. An Ad26 vector that expressed Wuhan-strain SARS-CoV-2 spike constituted the vaccine. On this clone itself: Its antigen is unidentified.

This material consisted of peripheral blood, taken in a trial of Ad26.COV2.S vaccine versus placebo. The clonotype comes from a person aged 18 to 65 who received the Ad26.COV2.S COVID-19 vaccine or a placebo. The chain has TRBV7-2 and TRBJ2-7; 9 bases align to TRBD1. This CDR3 is CASSLDGTGFYEQYF. CDR3 in DNA: TGTGCCAGCAGTCTAGATGGGACAGGGTTCTACGAGCAGTACTTC.